Given below is one T cell receptor (beta chain) in context. These data belong to a study of blood T cell repertoires in COVID-19. About the research overall: Specimens from acute and convalescent COVID-19 originated in the United States, Italy and Spain.

The CDR3 consists of 13 residues. Trimming stripped 4 bases from V and 3 bases from J, with 8 bases between. As handled by the study authors: How many nucleated cells were present was estimated from reference gene primer amplification. Sequenced by immunoSEQ multiplex PCR; TCRdb stores in-frame clones only, minus some. The V and J calls and clone size come from that table; D and trimming were worked out from the DNA. The table has about 400,000 clones, about 89% seen once. The TCR originated in a man in his forties with acute or convalescent COVID-19. This rearrangement joins TRBV5-7 to TRBJ1-5, with D unclear. TRBV5-7 is annotated as an ORF whose role is uncertain. The sequencing sample was made of peripheral blood. CDR3 in amino acids: CASSRGINQPQHF. In DNA, the CDR3 is TGTGCCAGCAGCCGAGGAATCAATCAGCCCCAGCATTTT.